Listed below are T cell receptor beta chains from one sample, sequenced in a study of T cell responses to AZD1222 COVID-19 vaccine. The assay was immunoSEQ multiplex PCR, and TCRdb's table has in-frame clones only and misses some. Among about 140,000 clones listed, 88% were seen once. Specimen: peripheral blood, collected 28 days after the second dose of the MenACWY control vaccine. Source of these receptors: an adult who received the MenACWY meningococcal vaccine as a control. Both conserved end residues are part of each CDR3. D genes are given only for firm matches. Where a row states a size, it is once, few, many or the class of an expanded clone; other rows omit it.

TRBJ2-7 | TRBV5-1 | TRBD1 | NA | TGCGCCAGCAGCTTGACAGGGGGTAACTACGAGCAGTACTTC | CASSLTGGNYEQYF
TRBJ1-3 | TRBV4-2 | NA | NA | TGTGCCAGCAACCAATTTGGTGGAGGTCCGCACGGAAACACCATATATTTT | CASNQFGGGPHGNTIYF
TRBJ1-2 | TRBV4-3 | NA | few | TGCGCCAGCAGCCTCCGGGACCCCGGCCAGGGTGGCTACACCTTC | CASSLRDPGQGGYTF
TRBJ1-1 | TRBV19 | TRBD1 | NA | TGTGCCAGTAGTATCCAGGGGGTCCCTGAAGCTTTCTTT | CASSIQGVPEAFF
TRBJ2-2 | TRBV6-1 | NA | NA | TGTGCCAGCAGAAGGGAGGCAGACACCGGGGAGCTGTTTTTT | CASRREADTGELFF
TRBJ2-7 | TRBV4-1 | TRBD1 | NA | TGCGCCAGCAGCCTCCGGGACAGGGTCTACGAGCAGTACTTC | CASSLRDRVYEQYF
TRBJ2-5 | TRBV4-1 | NA | NA | TGCGCCAGCAGCCAAAGGGCGCCCCCAGAGACCCAGTACTTC | CASSQRAPPETQYF
TRBJ1-1 | TRBV20-1 | NA | NA | TGCAGTGCTATCCAACACTCTGAAGCTTTCTTT | CSAIQHSEAFF
TRBJ2-5 | TRBV4-2 | NA | once | TGTGCCAGCAGCCAAGATAAAGAGACCCAGTACTTC | CASSQDKETQYF
TRBJ2-3 | TRBV4-3 | NA | NA | TGCGCCAGCAGCCAAGACCTAAAACAGGATACGCAGTATTTT | CASSQDLKQDTQYF
TRBJ1-2 | TRBV27 | NA | NA | TGTGCCAGCAGTTTATCGGGGGGGGTAGGCTACACCTTC | CASSLSGGVGYTF
TRBJ1-6 | TRBV24-1 | NA | many | TGTGCCACCAGTGATTTTTCTGGGTGGCAGTCGAATTCACCCCTCCACTTT | CATSDFSGWQSNSPLHF
TRBJ1-2 | TRBV7-9 | TRBD1 | NA | TGTGCCAGCAGTTTTCACGGCGACAGGGGCCGCCTTGGCTACACCTTC | CASSFHGDRGRLGYTF
TRBJ2-7 | TRBV5-1 | TRBD2 | once | TGCGCCAGCAGCTTATCCCTAGCGGGAGTTTACGAGCAGTACTTC | CASSLSLAGVYEQYF
TRBJ1-5 | TRBV28 | TRBD1 | once | TGTGCCAGCATGCCTCCCCGGGACAGGGCGGAGCCCCAGCATTTT | CASMPPRDRAEPQHF
TRBJ2-5 | TRBV29-1 | TRBD1 | NA | TGCAGCGTTGCCCGGGACAGGGTGAAAGAGACCCAGTACTTC | CSVARDRVKETQYF
TRBJ1-1 | TRBV9 | NA | NA | TGTGCCAGCAGCACCGGGGGGGTTCGCACTGAAGCTTTCTTT | CASSTGGVRTEAFF
TRBJ1-1 | TRBV10-3 | TRBD1 | many | TGTGCCACCGGACAGGGGCCTCCGAACACTGAAGCTTTCTTT | CATGQGPPNTEAFF
TRBJ2-7 | TRBV6-2/TRBV6-3 | TRBD2 | NA | TGTGCCAGCAGTATGGCGGGAGACCGAGGGGAGCAGTACTTC | CASSMAGDRGEQYF
TRBJ1-2 | TRBV27 | NA | NA | TGTGCCAGCAGCCCCAGGGGTATGATCTATGGCTACACCTTC | CASSPRGMIYGYTF
TRBJ1-2 | TRBV5-8 | NA | NA | TGTGCCAGCAGCGCGTCCAGGGGCGGGCCTTTGGGCTACACCTTC | CASSASRGGPLGYTF
TRBJ2-5 | TRBV2 | NA | NA | TGTGCCAGCAGCCAAACCCCACAGGGACCAGAGACCCAGTACTTC | CASSQTPQGPETQYF
TRBJ1-6 | TRBV6-5 | TRBD1 | NA | TGTGCCAGCAGTTACGGGCAGGGGGCGCGAGTTTCACCCCTCCACTTT | CASSYGQGARVSPLHF
TRBJ1-5 | TRBV7-3 | NA | NA | TGTGCCAGCAGCCTAGACGGCGGTAAGCCCCAGCATTTT | CASSLDGGKPQHF
TRBJ1-4 | TRBV6-5 | NA | NA | TGTGCCAGCAGTTACATTGCAGGCGGTAATGAAAAACTGTTTTTT | CASSYIAGGNEKLFF
TRBJ2-2 | TRBV2 | NA | NA | TGTGCCAGCTCCGGGACAACGAACACCGGGGAGCTGTTTTTT | CASSGTTNTGELFF
TRBJ1-1 | TRBV5-6 | NA | NA | TGTGCCAGCAGCTTTGTACCCACTGAAGCTTTCTTT | CASSFVPTEAFF
TRBJ1-3 | TRBV25-1 | NA | NA | TGTGCCAGCAGTCCTTTTACAGGGTTCGGAAACACCATATATTTT | CASSPFTGFGNTIYF
TRBJ1-5 | TRBV29-1 | TRBD1 | NA | TGCAGCGTTGGATGGACAGGGAGGCAGCCCCAGCATTTT | CSVGWTGRQPQHF
TRBJ2-3 | TRBV11-3 | TRBD2 | NA | TGTGCCAGCAGCTCCGGACTAGCGGGGATCACAGATACGCAGTATTTT | CASSSGLAGITDTQYF
TRBJ2-7 | TRBV28 | NA | NA | TGTGCCAGCATATCCCCGGGACATTCCTACGAGCAGTACTTC | CASISPGHSYEQYF
TRBJ1-2 | TRBV7-2 | NA | NA | TGTGCCAGCAGCTTAGCGGGGGGAGAGGAAATCTATGGCTACACCTTC | CASSLAGGEEIYGYTF
TRBJ1-1 | TRBV7-2 | NA | few | TGTGCCAGCAGCTTAGGCGGGACACGCCATTCGAGGACTGAAGCTTTCTTT | CASSLGGTRHSRTEAFF
TRBJ1-1 | TRBV5-1 | NA | NA | TGCGCCAGCGGAAGGCCGGAACAGGGGAACACTGAAGCTTTCTTT | CASGRPEQGNTEAFF
TRBJ2-7 | TRBV19 | NA | NA | TGTGCCAGTAGTATATCTGGCCAGCTATACGAGCAGTACTTC | CASSISGQLYEQYF
TRBJ1-5 | TRBV6-2/TRBV6-3 | NA | NA | TGTGCCAGCAGTCTGATAGGGACAAACCAGCCCCAGCATTTT | CASSLIGTNQPQHF
TRBJ1-1 | TRBV5-1 | NA | NA | TGCGCCAGCAGCCCGGCGCCGGGGAACACTGAAGCTTTCTTT | CASSPAPGNTEAFF
TRBJ2-5 | TRBV13 | TRBD1 | few | TGTGCCAGCAGCTCGGACAGGCGTGGAGAGACCCAGTACTTC | CASSSDRRGETQYF
TRBJ2-3 | TRBV18 | NA | NA | TGTGCCAGCTCACCACAGAATCCGCGGTTGGGAGATACGCAGTATTTT | CASSPQNPRLGDTQYF
TRBJ2-1 | TRBV4-1 | TRBD2 | NA | TGCGCCAGCAGCCACTGGGGACTAGCGGAGGACAATGAGCAGTTCTTC | CASSHWGLAEDNEQFF
TRBJ1-4 | TRBV27 | NA | NA | TGTGCCAGCAGTTTTTCCCTGGGGGATGAAAAACTGTTTTTT | CASSFSLGDEKLFF
TRBJ1-5 | TRBV3-1/TRBV3-2 | TRBD1 | NA | TGTGCCAGCAGCCTCGGACAGGGCTATCAGCCCCAGCATTTT | CASSLGQGYQPQHF